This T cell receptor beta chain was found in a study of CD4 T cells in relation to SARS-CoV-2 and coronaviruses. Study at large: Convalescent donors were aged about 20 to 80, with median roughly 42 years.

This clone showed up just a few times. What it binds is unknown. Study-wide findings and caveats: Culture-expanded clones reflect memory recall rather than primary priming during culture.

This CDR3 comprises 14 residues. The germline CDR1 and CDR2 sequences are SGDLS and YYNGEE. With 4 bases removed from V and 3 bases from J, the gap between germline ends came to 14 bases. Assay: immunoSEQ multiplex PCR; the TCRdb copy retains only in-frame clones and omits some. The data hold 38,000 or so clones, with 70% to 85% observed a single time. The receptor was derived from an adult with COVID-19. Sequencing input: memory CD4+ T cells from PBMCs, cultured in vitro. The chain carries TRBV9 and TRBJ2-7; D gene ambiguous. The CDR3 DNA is TGTGCCAGCAGCCGTCGTACAGAATTCTACGAGCAGTACTTC. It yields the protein CASSRRTEFYEQYF.